This paragraph covers one TCR beta chain sequence. Its matching antigen is unknown. MiXCR, run by TCRdb on the 5' RACE reads, gives a single entry per CDR3 protein. The table records 600,000 to 700,000 distinct CDR3 sequences, 21% of them present only once. The data belong to a study of identical twins. Overall study results and limits: Low generation probability was overrepresented in out-of-frame alpha sequences shared by twins. With abundant cord blood beta clonotypes, insertions were fewer; memory repertoires showed no such pattern. The models systematically underestimated how much out-of-frame TCR alpha was shared in monozygotic twins.

Trimming took off 5 bases at V and 7 bases at J, with 15 bases between the two ends. Germline CDR1 reads SGHAT; CDR2 reads FQNNGV. This CDR3 region has 14 residues. The same data also went into a second study, on T cells expressing NK-cell markers. That investigation notes: The study found these clonotypes also leading the CD3+CD56-NKG2C+ fraction in a handful of donors.

The gene calls are TRBV11-2 and TRBJ2-1, with D unclear. Sequencing was carried out using PBMCs. The sequence was collected from a woman between 18 and 30 years old in good health. The CDR3 sequence: CASSRAPTNNEQFF. CDR3 coding DNA: TGTGCCAGCAGCAGAGCCCCCACAAATAATGAGCAGTTCTTC.